The rows below give T cell receptor beta chains drawn from one sample of a study of blood T cells in healthy people across ages. Via MiXCR, TCRdb re-called the 5' RACE reads, giving one row per CDR3 protein. Seen here are more than 1,400,000 distinct CDR3 sequences, roughly 40% observed once, and the top ten hold approximately 7.9%. Source material: blood. These receptor sequences come from a woman between 18 and 29 years old in good health. Each CDR3 is given with its conserved first and last residue. The D gene is left open where the match is weak. Some rows have no size entry. The others give once, few or many, or a class for an expanded clone.

V,J,size,D,DNA,CDR3
TRBV2,TRBJ2-1,.,.,TGTGCCAGCAGACCTTCCTGGACTAACGACGATGAGCAGTTCTTC,CASRPSWTNDDEQFF
TRBV9,TRBJ2-5,.,TRBD2,TGTGCCAGCAGCGTCTATTCTAGCGGGAGGCAAGAGACCCAGTACTTC,CASSVYSSGRQETQYF
TRBV13,TRBJ2-2,.,TRBD1,TGTGCCAGCAGCCCCGACTTTTGGGACAGAACGACCGGGGAGCTGTTTTTT,CASSPDFWDRTTGELFF
TRBV5-1,TRBJ2-4,.,.,TGCGCCAGCAGCCCCCCCAATGAAAACATTCAGTACTTC,CASSPPNENIQYF
TRBV13,TRBJ1-5,.,TRBD1,TGTGCCAGCGCATACAGGGGAGGCAATCAGCCCCAGCATTTT,CASAYRGGNQPQHF
TRBV7-7,TRBJ2-5,.,TRBD2,TGTGCTAGCAGCTTACGTAACGGGGGGGCTCAAGAGACCCAGTACTTC,CASSLRNGGAQETQYF
TRBV2,TRBJ2-5,few,.,TGTGCCAGCAGTGCCGTCACACAAGAGACCCAGTACTTC,CASSAVTQETQYF
TRBV7-2,TRBJ1-5,.,.,TGTGCCAGCAGCTTCGCGGGCGCGAATCAGCCCCAGCATTTT,CASSFAGANQPQHF
TRBV7-9,TRBJ1-1,.,.,TGTACCACCACGGGCACTTCGAACACTGAAGCTTTCTTT,CTTTGTSNTEAFF
TRBV12-3/TRBV12-4,TRBJ1-5,few,.,TGTGCCAGCAGTCCCCGGGACACAAATCAGCCCCAGCATTTT,CASSPRDTNQPQHF
TRBV6-1,TRBJ1-2,.,.,TGTGCCAGCAGTGAACCTCGGGCCCCCTATGGCTACACCTTC,CASSEPRAPYGYTF
TRBV29-1,TRBJ2-5,few,.,TGCAGCACCTGGAGGGGAGAGGAGACCCAGTACTTC,CSTWRGEETQYF
TRBV29-1,TRBJ2-3,few,TRBD1,TGCAGCGTTCTCTCCCGAGGACAGGGTCTAGTAGATACGCAGTATTTT,CSVLSRGQGLVDTQYF
TRBV6-5,TRBJ2-1,.,.,TGTGCCAGCAGTCGCCGTTCGGAAGCCGGGGGTGAGCAGGTTTTC,CASSRRSEAGGEQVF
TRBV6-2/TRBV6-3,TRBJ1-2,.,TRBD1,TGTGCCAGCAGCCCAAAGATACAGACAGGGCGCAATGGCTACACCTTC,CASSPKIQTGRNGYTF
TRBV21-1,TRBJ2-7,few,.,TGTGCCAGCTTGATAAAGCGGGCAGGGGGCTGTTACGAGCAGTACTTC,CASLIKRAGGCYEQYF
TRBV12-3/TRBV12-4,TRBJ1-3,.,.,TGTGCCAGCGGACCCCAAGCAGGGGCTGGAAACACCATATATTTT,CASGPQAGAGNTIYF